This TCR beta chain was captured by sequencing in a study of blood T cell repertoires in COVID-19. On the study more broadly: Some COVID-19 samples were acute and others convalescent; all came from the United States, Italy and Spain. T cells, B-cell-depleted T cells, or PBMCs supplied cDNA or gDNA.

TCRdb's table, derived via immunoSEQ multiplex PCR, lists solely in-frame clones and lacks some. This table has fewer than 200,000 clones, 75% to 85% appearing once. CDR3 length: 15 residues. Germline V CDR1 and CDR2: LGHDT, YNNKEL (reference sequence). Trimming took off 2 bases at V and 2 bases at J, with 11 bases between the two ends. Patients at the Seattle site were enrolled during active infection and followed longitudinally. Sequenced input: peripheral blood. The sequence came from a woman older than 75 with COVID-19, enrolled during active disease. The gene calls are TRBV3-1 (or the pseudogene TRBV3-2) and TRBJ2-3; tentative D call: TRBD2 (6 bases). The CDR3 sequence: CASSQTSPSTDTQYF. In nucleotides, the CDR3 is TGTGCCAGCAGCCAAACTAGCCCCTCCACAGATACGCAGTATTTT.